The sequence of this T cell receptor (beta chain) was determined in a study of blood T cell repertoires in COVID-19. Study-wide background: From the United States, Italy and Spain came samples of acute and convalescent COVID-19. Nucleic acid was either cDNA or gDNA, and it came from T cells, B-cell-depleted T cells, or PBMCs.

Original handling: Estimated nucleated cell counts came from reference gene primer amplification. Using immunoSEQ multiplex PCR, the repertoire was profiled, and TCRdb retains in-frame clones only, with some absent. V, J and clone size derive from that table, while D and trimming were established from the DNA sequence. Here the sample spans roughly 380,000 clones, more than 85% being singletons. The receptor's source is a woman between 25 and 40 years old who had recovered from COVID-19. The material sequenced was PBMCs or T cells enriched from blood (not recorded which).

Written as DNA, the CDR3 is TGTGCCAGCAGTGAAAGGAGTGGCTACACCTTC. This encodes CASSERSGYTF. This rearrangement joins TRBV3-1 (or the pseudogene TRBV3-2) to TRBJ1-2, with unresolved D. The V end was cut by 6 bases, the J end by 7 bases, with 9 bases between. This CDR3 comprises 11 residues. Germline V lookup: CDR1 LGHDT, CDR2 YNNKEL (reference sequence).